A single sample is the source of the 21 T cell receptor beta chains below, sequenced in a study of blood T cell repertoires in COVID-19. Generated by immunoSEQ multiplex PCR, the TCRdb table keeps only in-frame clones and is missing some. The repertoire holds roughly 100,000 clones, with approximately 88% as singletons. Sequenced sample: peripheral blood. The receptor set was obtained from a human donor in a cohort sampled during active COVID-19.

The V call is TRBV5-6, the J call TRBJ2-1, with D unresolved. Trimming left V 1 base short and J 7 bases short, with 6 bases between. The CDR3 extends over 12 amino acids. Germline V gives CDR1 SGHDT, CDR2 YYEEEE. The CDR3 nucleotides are TGTGCCAGCAGCTTGCGAGCGAATGAGCAGTTCTTC. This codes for CASSLRANEQFF.

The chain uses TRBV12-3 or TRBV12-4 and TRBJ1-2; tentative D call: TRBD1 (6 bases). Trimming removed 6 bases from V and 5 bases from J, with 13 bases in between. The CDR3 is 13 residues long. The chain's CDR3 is CASSLGGAYGYTF. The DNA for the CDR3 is TGTGCCAGCAGCCTGGGGGGGGCATATGGCTACACCTTC.

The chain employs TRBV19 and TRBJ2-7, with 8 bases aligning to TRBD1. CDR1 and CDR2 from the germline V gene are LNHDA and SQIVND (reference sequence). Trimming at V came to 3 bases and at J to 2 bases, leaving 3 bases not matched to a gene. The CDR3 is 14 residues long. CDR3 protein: CASSIGQGTYEQYF. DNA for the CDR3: TGTGCCAGTAGTATCGGACAGGGCACCTACGAGCAGTACTTC.

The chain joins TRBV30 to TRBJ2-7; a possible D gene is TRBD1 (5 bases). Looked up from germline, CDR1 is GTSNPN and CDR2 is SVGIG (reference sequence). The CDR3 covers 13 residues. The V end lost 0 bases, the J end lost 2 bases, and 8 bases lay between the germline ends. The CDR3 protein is CAWSVGHPYEQYF. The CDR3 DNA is TGTGCCTGGAGTGTTGGACACCCCTACGAGCAGTACTTC.

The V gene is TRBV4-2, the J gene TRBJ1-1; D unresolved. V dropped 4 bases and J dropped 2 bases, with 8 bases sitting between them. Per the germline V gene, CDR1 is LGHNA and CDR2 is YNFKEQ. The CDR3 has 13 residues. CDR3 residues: CASSLDKNTEAFF. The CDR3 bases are TGTGCCAGCAGCCTCGACAAAAACACTGAAGCTTTCTTT.

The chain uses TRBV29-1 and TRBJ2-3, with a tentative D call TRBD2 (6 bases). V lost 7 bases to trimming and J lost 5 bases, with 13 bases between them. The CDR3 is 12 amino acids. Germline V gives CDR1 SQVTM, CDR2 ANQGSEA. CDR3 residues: CSGRRGGDTQYF. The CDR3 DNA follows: TGCAGCGGACGGAGGGGCGGAGATACGCAGTATTTT.

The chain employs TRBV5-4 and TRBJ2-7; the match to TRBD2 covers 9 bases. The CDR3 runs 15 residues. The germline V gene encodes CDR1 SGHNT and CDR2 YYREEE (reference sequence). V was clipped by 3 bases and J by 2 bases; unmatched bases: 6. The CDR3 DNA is TGTGCCAGCAGCTCTACCGGGACTAGCCCCTACGAGCAGTACTTC. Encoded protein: CASSSTGTSPYEQYF.

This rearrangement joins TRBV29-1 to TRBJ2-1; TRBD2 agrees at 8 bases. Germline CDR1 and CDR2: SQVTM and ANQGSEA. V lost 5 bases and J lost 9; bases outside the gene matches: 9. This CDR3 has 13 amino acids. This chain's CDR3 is CSVRSGKKGEQFF. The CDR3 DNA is TGCAGCGTTCGTAGCGGGAAGAAGGGTGAGCAGTTCTTC.

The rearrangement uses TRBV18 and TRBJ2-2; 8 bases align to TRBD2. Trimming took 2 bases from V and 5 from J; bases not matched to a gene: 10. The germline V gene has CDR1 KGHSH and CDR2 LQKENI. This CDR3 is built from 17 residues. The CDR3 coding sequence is TGTGCCAGCTCACCAGGGTCCGCGGGAGGAGGTACCGGGGAGCTGTTTTTT. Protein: CASSPGSAGGGTGELFF.

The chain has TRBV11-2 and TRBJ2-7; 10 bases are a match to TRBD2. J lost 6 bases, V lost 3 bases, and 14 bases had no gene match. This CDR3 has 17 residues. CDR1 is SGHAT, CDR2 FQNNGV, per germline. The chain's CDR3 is CASSLPLSGRASREQYF. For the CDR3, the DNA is TGTGCCAGCAGCTTGCCTTTGAGCGGGAGGGCATCTCGCGAGCAGTACTTC.

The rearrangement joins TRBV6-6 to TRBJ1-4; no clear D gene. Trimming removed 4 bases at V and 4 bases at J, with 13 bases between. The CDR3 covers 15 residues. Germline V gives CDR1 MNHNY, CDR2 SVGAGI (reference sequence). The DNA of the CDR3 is TGTGCCAGCAGTTTCCTCGGGGTTAGTAATGAAAAACTGTTTTTT. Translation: CASSFLGVSNEKLFF.

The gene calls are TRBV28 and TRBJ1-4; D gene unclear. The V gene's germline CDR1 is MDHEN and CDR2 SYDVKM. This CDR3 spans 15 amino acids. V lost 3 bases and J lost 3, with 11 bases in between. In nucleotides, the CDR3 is TGTGCCAGCAGTTTTAGCGGGAGGTCTAATGAAAAACTGTTTTTT. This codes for CASSFSGRSNEKLFF.

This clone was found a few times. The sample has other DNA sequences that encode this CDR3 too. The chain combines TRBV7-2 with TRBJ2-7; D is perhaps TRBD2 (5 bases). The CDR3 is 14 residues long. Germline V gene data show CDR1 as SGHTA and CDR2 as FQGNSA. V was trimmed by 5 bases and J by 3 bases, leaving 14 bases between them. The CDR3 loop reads CASSLQGRDYEQYF. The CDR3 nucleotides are TGTGCCAGCAGCCTACAAGGACGGGACTACGAGCAGTACTTC. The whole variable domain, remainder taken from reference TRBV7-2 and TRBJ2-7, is GAGVSQSPSNKVTEKGKDVELRCDPISGHTALYWYRQSLGQGLEFLIYFQGNSAPDKSGLPSDRFSAERTGGSVSTLTIQRTQQEDSAVYLCASSLQGRDYEQYFGPGTRLTVT.

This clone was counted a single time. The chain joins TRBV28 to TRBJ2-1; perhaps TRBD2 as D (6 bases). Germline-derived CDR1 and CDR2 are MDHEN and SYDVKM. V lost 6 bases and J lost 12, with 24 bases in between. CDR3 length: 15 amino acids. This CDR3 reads CASSPGFRLEEGQFF. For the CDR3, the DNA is TGTGCCAGCAGCCCGGGATTCCGTCTGGAGGAGGGGCAGTTCTTC.

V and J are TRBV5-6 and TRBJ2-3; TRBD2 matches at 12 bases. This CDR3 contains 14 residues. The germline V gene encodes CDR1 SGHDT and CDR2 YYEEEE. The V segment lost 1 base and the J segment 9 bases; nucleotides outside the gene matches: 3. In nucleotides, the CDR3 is TGTGCCAGCAGCTTGCCTAGCGGGAGGGACACGCAGTATTTT. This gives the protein CASSLPSGRDTQYF.

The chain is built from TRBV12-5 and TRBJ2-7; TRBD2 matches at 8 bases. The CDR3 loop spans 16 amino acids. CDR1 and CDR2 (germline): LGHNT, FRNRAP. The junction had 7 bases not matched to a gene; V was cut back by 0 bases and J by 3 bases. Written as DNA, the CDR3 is TGTGCTAGTGGTTTGGTAATTACTAGCGGAGTCTACGAGCAGTACTTC. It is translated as CASGLVITSGVYEQYF.

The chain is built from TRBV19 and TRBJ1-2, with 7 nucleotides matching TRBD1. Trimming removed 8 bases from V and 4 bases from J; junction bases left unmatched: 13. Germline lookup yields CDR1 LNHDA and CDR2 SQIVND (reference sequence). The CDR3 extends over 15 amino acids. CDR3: CASLSLRTGVYGYTF. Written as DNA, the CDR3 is TGTGCCAGTCTATCGCTCAGAACAGGGGTCTATGGCTACACCTTC.

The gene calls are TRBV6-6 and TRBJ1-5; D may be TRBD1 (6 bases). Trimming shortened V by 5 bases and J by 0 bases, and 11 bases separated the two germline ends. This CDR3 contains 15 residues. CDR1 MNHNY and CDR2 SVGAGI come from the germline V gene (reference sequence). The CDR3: CASSGTYDSNQPQHF. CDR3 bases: TGTGCCAGCAGTGGGACATATGATAGCAATCAGCCCCAGCATTTT.

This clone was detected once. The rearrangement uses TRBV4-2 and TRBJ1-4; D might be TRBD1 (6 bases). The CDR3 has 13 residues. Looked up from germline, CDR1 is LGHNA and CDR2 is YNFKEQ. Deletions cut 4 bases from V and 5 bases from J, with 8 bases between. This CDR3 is CASSLGTNEKLFF. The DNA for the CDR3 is TGTGCCAGCAGCCTCGGGACAAATGAAAAACTGTTTTTT.

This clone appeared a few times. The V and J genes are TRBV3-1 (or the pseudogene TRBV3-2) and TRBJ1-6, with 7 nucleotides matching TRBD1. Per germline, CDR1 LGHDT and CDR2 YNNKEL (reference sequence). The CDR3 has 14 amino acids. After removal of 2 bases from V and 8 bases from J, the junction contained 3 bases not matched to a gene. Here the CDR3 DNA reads TGTGCCAGCAGCCAAACGAGGGGGCATTCACCCCTCCACTTT. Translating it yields CASSQTRGHSPLHF.

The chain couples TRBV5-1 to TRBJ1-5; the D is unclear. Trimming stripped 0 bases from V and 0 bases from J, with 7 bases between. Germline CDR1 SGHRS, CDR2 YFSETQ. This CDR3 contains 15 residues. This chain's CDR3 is CASSLEPYSNQPQHF. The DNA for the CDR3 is TGCGCCAGCAGCTTGGAACCCTATAGCAATCAGCCCCAGCATTTT.